This paragraph covers one TCR beta chain sequence. What it binds is unknown. Trimming took 5 bases from V and 5 from J, leaving 12 bases between them. The CDR3 covers 14 residues. Germline lookup yields CDR1 SGHVS and CDR2 FQNEAQ. This entry is derived from a study of T cell repertoires in ileal Crohn's disease. General study findings and limits: Compared with CD4 T cells, sorted CD8 cells carried more expanded clones.

TCRB immunosequencing input was about 0.55 micrograms of biopsy DNA per sample. Profiling relied on immunoSEQ multiplex PCR, and the TCRdb table lists in-frame clones only, not all of them. The sample lists 3,000 to 4,000 clones, approximately 80% occurring once. The sample consisted of ileal tissue. The clonotype originates from an adult with Crohn's disease. This sequence joins TRBV7-8 and TRBJ1-4; a weak D match, TRBD1 (5 bases). CDR3 amino acids: CASSPSNRNEKLFF. In DNA form, the CDR3 reads TGTGCCAGCAGCCCATCGAACAGGAATGAAAAACTGTTTTTT. Looking up the rest from reference TRBV7-8 and TRBJ1-4 gives the full variable domain: GAGVSQSPRYKVAKRGQDVALRCDPISGHVSLFWYQQALGQGPEFLTYFQNEAQLDKSGLPSDRFFAERPEGSVSTLKIQRTQQEDSAVYLCASSPSNRNEKLFFGSGTQLSVL.